A single sample is the source of the 17 T cell receptor beta chains below, sequenced in a study of blood T cell repertoires in COVID-19. The method was immunoSEQ multiplex PCR; TCRdb's version includes in-frame clones alone and lacks a portion of them. The sample includes around 190,000 clones, around 84% of them seen just once. Sequencing used peripheral blood. These TCRs come from an elderly woman with acute or convalescent COVID-19.

The chain employs TRBV18 and TRBJ2-6, with a possible D match to TRBD1 (6 bases). Germline V gives CDR1 KGHSH, CDR2 LQKENI. Between the trimmed V and J ends, which lost 3 bases and 2 bases, there was a span of 11 bases. CDR3 size: 16 residues. The CDR3, as DNA: TGTGCCAGCTCACCCACCAGGGGAGCTGGGGCCAACGTCCTGACTTTC. Residues: CASSPTRGAGANVLTF.

This clone was counted many times. The rearrangement uses TRBV2 and TRBJ2-7; 11 bases are shared with TRBD1. J gave up 6 bases and V 6 bases, and 10 bases lay outside the gene matches. Germline V gene lookup returns CDR1 SNHLY and CDR2 FYNNEI. This CDR3 is built from 15 residues. CDR3: CASRDPGQGVSEQYF. CDR3 bases: TGTGCCAGCAGGGACCCGGGACAGGGGGTTAGCGAGCAGTACTTC.

J is TRBJ2-7 and V is TRBV28, with 7 bases lining up with TRBD2. The length of the CDR3 is 16 residues. The junction had 13 bases not matched to a gene; V was cut back by 5 bases and J by 3 bases. The V gene's germline CDR1 is MDHEN and CDR2 SYDVKM. The chain's CDR3 is CASSARVGGSVYEQYF. The CDR3 DNA reads TGTGCCAGCAGTGCCCGGGTTGGCGGGAGTGTCTACGAGCAGTACTTC.

The rearrangement joins TRBV24-1 to TRBJ2-5; 10 nucleotides line up with TRBD1. The CDR3 has 15 amino acids. In germline, CDR1 is KGHDR, CDR2 SFDVKD. Trimming cost V 9 bases and J 4 bases; bases outside gene matches: 10. This CDR3 is CATGTGDVGVETQYF. CDR3 DNA sequence: TGTGCCACCGGGACAGGGGACGTCGGGGTAGAGACCCAGTACTTC.

This chain joins TRBV4-2 and TRBJ2-7, with TRBD1 as a possible D gene (6 bases). Trimming shortened V by 1 base and J by 1 base, and 8 bases separated the two germline ends. CDR3 length: 14 amino acids. Germline V gene sequence: CDR1 LGHNA, CDR2 YNFKEQ. The CDR3 sequence is CASSQAQGSYEQYF. CDR3 bases: TGTGCCAGCAGCCAAGCGCAGGGGTCCTACGAGCAGTACTTC.

This clone was detected only a few times. The CDR3 sequence is CASRRGGGYEQYF. In nucleotides, the CDR3 is TGTGCCAGCAGACGAGGGGGGGGCTACGAGCAGTACTTC. The chain is built from TRBV11-1 and TRBJ2-7, with D possibly matching TRBD2 (7 bases). CDR3 length: 13 residues. Deletions cut 6 bases from V and 3 bases from J, with 12 bases between. The germline V gene has CDR1 SGHAT and CDR2 FQDESV (reference sequence).

The rearrangement links TRBV24-1 to TRBJ2-3; TRBD1 matches 7 bases. Germline assignment: CDR1 KGHDR and CDR2 SFDVKD. The CDR3 is 15 amino acids. The ends lost 4 bases at V and 1 base at J; junction bases unmatched: 4. The CDR3 loop is CATSDRTGGTDTQYF. For the CDR3, the DNA is TGTGCCACCAGTGACCGGACAGGCGGCACAGATACGCAGTATTTT.

Notes on this clone: This sample also contains other DNA sequences that code for the same CDR3. The J gene is TRBJ1-5, the V gene TRBV9, with a possible D match to TRBD1 (6 bases). V dropped 3 bases and J dropped 1 base, with 8 bases sitting between them. There are 14 residues in the CDR3. Germline-derived CDR1 and CDR2 are SGDLS and YYNGEE. As DNA, the CDR3 is TGTGCCAGCAGCGCAGGGGTGAGCAATCAGCCCCAGCATTTT. This translates into CASSAGVSNQPQHF.

The chain links TRBV2 to TRBJ1-1; 8 positions agree with TRBD1. J was trimmed by 2 bases and V by 10 bases; bases with no gene match: 3. The germline V gene has CDR1 SNHLY and CDR2 FYNNEI. The CDR3 consists of 12 residues. The DNA for the CDR3 is TGTGCCACTACAGGGGGAAACACTGAAGCTTTCTTT. It specifies CATTGGNTEAFF.

This chain links TRBV7-8 with TRBJ2-5; 7 positions match TRBD2. The CDR3 covers 15 residues. Germline CDR1 reads SGHVS; CDR2 reads FQNEAQ. The ends lost 5 bases at V and 7 bases at J; junction bases unmatched: 13. In DNA form, the CDR3 reads TGTGCCAGCAGCCCTTCTCAGGGCCCGGGGGGGACCCAGTACTTC. This codes for CASSPSQGPGGTQYF.

The chain is built from TRBV18 and TRBJ1-5, with D uncertain. The CDR3 is 14 amino acids. The V end lost 2 bases, the J end lost 5 bases, and 10 bases lay between the germline ends. Germline loops: CDR1 KGHSH, CDR2 LQKENI. The CDR3 sequence is CASSPGSAYQPQHF. CDR3 in DNA: TGTGCCAGCTCACCAGGCAGCGCTTATCAGCCCCAGCATTTT.

A note on this clone: At one end, the junction sequence differs from germline, possibly due to a read error. The rearrangement links TRBV4-3 to TRBJ2-7; D unclear. The length of the CDR3 is 17 residues. Germline lookup yields CDR1 LGHNA and CDR2 YSLEER. The CDR3 coding sequence is TGCCCCAGCAGCCCCGACTCTGCACAAAGAAAACCCTACGAGCAGTACTTC. This translates into CPSSPDSAQRKPYEQYF.

The rearrangement joins TRBV18 to TRBJ1-4; D is possibly TRBD1 (5 bases). V was pared by 4 bases and J by 7 bases, with 10 bases between. The CDR3 is 13 residues long. Per germline, CDR1 KGHSH and CDR2 LQKENI. Written as DNA, the CDR3 is TGTGCCAGCTCACGAGGACAATCTGAAAAACTGTTTTTT. Translated, it gives CASSRGQSEKLFF. The entire variable domain, with the rest obtained from reference TRBV18 and TRBJ1-4, is as follows: NAGVMQNPRHLVRRRGQEARLRCSPMKGHSHVYWYRQLPEEGLKFMVYLQKENIIDESGMPKERFSAEFPKEGPSILRIQQVVRGDSAAYFCASSRGQSEKLFFGSGTQLSVL.

The rearrangement uses TRBV3-1 (or the pseudogene TRBV3-2) and TRBJ2-2; no clear D. The germline V gene encodes CDR1 LGHDT and CDR2 YNNKEL (reference sequence). Trimming removed 3 bases from V and 4 bases from J, with 9 bases in between. CDR3 length: 14 amino acids. CDR3 protein: CASSQTRPTGELFF. As DNA, the CDR3 is TGTGCCAGCAGCCAGACAAGACCCACCGGGGAGCTGTTTTTT.

The rearrangement uses TRBV30 and TRBJ2-7; 11 nucleotides agree with TRBD2. With V trimmed by 2 bases and J by 3 bases, 6 bases remained unmatched. This CDR3 comprises 15 residues. CDR1 GTSNPN and CDR2 SVGIG come from the germline V gene (reference sequence). The CDR3 coding sequence is TGTGCCTGGAGTTTAGGACTAGCGGGCCACTACGAGCAGTACTTC. Translating it yields CAWSLGLAGHYEQYF.

The rearrangement joins TRBV5-6 to TRBJ1-5, with D maybe TRBD1 (6 bases). This CDR3 has 16 residues. Trimming pared 2 bases from V and 5 bases from J, leaving 17 bases between. The V gene's germline CDR1 is SGHDT and CDR2 YYEEEE. The CDR3 sequence: CASSLGQSTGYQPQHF. In DNA, the CDR3 is TGTGCCAGCAGCTTAGGACAGTCGACCGGGTATCAGCCCCAGCATTTT.

This clone was observed once. The chain is built from TRBV7-9 and TRBJ1-2; 8 bases are a match to TRBD1. Trimming at V came to 5 bases and at J to 8 bases, leaving 4 bases not matched to a gene. This CDR3 is built from 12 residues. Per the germline V gene, CDR1 is SEHNR and CDR2 is FQNEAQ (reference sequence). This chain's CDR3 is CASSVYRGGYTF. CDR3 nucleotides: TGTGCCAGCAGCGTCTACAGGGGGGGCTACACCTTC.